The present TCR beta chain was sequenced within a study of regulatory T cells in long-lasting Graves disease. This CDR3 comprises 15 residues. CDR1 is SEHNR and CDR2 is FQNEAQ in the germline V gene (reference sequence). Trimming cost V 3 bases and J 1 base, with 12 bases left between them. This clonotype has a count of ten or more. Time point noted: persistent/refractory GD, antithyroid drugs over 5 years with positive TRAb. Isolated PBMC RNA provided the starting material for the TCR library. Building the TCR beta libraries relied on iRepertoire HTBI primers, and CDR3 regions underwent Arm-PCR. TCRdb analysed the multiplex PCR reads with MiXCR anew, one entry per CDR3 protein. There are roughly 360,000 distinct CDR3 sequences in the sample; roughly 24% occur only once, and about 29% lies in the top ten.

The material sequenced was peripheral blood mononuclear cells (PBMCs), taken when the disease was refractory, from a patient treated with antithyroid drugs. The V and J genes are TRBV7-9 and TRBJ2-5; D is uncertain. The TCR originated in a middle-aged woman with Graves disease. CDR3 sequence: CASSFWSVAQETQYF. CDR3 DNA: TGTGCCAGCAGCTTTTGGAGCGTAGCCCAAGAGACCCAGTACTTC.